This T cell receptor (beta chain) was obtained from a study of cytomegalovirus exposure and HLA in healthy donors. This PCR relied on a set of 60 Vbeta primers and 13 Jbeta primers. The table came from immunoSEQ multiplex PCR; TCRdb's copy has only in-frame clones and leaves some out. The specimen's table records under 200,000 clones. CDR3 size: 17 residues. Unmatched junction bases numbered 9, after V lost 5 bases and J lost 5 bases. Germline V gene data show CDR1 as SEHNR and CDR2 as FQNEAQ (reference sequence). The sequencing sample was made of PBMCs. The chain has TRBV7-9 and TRBJ2-5, with 15 bases that match TRBD2. This clonotype originated in a man aged 25 to 40 in good health and CMV-seronegative. The CDR3 spells CASSLGLAGGPSETQYF. The CDR3 nucleotides read TGTGCCAGCAGCCTAGGACTAGCGGGAGGGCCTTCGGAGACCCAGTACTTC.